This note documents a single T cell receptor (beta chain) sequence. In its sample, this clone was seen once. No antigen is known for it. No base-level quality is on record; no much larger clone is a single base apart. This record comes from a study of blood T cell repertoires in COVID-19 (dated by TCRdb to 2020 to 2022). Background for the entire study: The collaborator samples originated in the United States, Italy and Spain and spanned the acute and convalescent phases of COVID-19. The prospective study material was composed of cDNA or gDNA derived from T cells, B-cell-depleted T cells, or PBMCs. Nearly every sample came with metadata listing a de-identified subject ID, COVID-19 status, age in years and sex. The repertoires were made available in a free public database intended to serve as a resource for research on the immune response to SARS-CoV-2. Subjects who had been exposed to COVID-19, were actively infected with it, or had recovered from it provided the deeply sampled blood TCRbeta repertoires that made up the dataset. Where available, HLA class I and class II types were obtained from metadata supplied by the sample provider rather than from assay-based typing. The samples were drawn from two sources: the first 160 participants of the ongoing ImmuneRACE study, and 1,000 to 1,500 subjects contributed by 6 global collaborators. Overall results and qualifications from the work: How much clinical and demographic metadata was included differed by source and by participant, and the metadata was provided uncurated.

Collaborating institutions collected whole blood in K2EDTA tubes following their own protocols. Collaborator samples were shipped for TCRbeta analysis as frozen whole blood, isolated PBMCs, or DNA extracted from either sample type. TCRbeta CDR3 regions were amplified from genomic DNA by means of the immunoSEQ Assay, a bias-controlled multiplex PCR. For the original study's pipeline: Within the assay, amplification of reference gene primers was used to estimate how many nucleated cells each sample contained. Sequence reads were collapsed and filtered to measure the absolute abundance of every unique TCRbeta CDR3 rearrangement. Productive Simpson clonality was computed per sample as the square root of Simpson's diversity index over productive rearrangements. Not all clones reach the TCRdb copy of this immuneACCESS table, which keeps in-frame sequences only. Checked studies attribute under half of the gap to unresolved V genes and leave the rest unexplained. The V and J calls and clone size are taken from that table; D and trimming were inferred from the DNA. The sample has about 66,000 clones on record, around 80% of them singletons. The ten largest clones take up around 9.6% of the sample.

The CDR3 spans 13 residues, from the cysteine through the phenylalanine. The entry retains the CDR3 DNA only, 39 bases that are in frame from base 1. Relative to germline, V is missing 3 bases and J is missing 6 bases, with 6 bases of the junction outside any gene match. As encoded in the germline V gene (reference sequence), CDR1 is GTSNPN while CDR2 is SVGIG. This clonotype was obtained from a human donor in a cohort sampled during active COVID-19. Sequencing input: peripheral blood. The chain uses TRBV30 and TRBJ2-5, and TRBD2 aligns with 8 junction nucleotides. The nucleotides read TGTGCCTGGAGCCGGGGGGGGATGCAGACCCAGTACTTC. Translated, this is CAWSRGGMQTQYF.